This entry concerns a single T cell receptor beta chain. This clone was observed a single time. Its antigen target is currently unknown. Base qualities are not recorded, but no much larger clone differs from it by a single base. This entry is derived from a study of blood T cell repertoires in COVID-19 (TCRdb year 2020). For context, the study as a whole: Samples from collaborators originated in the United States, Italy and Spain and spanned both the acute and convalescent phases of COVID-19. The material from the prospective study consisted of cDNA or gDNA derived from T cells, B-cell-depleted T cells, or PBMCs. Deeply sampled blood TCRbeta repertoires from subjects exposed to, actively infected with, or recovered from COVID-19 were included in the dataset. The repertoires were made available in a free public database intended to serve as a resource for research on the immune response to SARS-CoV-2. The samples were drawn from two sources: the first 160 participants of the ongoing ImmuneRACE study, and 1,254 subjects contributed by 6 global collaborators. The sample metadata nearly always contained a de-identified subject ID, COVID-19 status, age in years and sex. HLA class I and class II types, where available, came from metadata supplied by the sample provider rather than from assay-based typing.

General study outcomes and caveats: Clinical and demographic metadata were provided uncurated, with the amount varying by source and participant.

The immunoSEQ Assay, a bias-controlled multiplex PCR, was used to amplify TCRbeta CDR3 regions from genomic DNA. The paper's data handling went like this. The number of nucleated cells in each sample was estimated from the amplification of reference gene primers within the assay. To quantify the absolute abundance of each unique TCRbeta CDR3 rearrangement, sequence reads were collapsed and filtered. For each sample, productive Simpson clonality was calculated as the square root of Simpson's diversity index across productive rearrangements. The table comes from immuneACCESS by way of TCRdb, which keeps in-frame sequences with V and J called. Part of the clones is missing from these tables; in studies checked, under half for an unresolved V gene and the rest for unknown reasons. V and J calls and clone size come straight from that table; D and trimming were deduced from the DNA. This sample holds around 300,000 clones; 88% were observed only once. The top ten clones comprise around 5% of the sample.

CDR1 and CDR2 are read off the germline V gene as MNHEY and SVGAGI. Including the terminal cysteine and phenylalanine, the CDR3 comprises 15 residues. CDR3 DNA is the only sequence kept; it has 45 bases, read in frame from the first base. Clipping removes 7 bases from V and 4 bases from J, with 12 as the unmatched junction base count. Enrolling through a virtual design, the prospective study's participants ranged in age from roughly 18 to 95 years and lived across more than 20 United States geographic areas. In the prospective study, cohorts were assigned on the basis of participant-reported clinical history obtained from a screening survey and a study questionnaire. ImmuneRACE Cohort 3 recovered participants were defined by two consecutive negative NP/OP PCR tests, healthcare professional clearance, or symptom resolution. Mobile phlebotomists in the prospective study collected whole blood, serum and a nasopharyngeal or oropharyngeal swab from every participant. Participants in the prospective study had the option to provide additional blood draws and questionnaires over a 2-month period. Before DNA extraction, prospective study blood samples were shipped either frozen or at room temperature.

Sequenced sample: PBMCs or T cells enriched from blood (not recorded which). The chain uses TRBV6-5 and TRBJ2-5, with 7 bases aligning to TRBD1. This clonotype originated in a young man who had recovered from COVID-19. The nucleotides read TGTGCCAGCACTACAGGGGTGAGGATCCGAGAGACCCAGTACTTC. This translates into CASTTGVRIRETQYF.